The clone carrying this TCR beta chain was detected only a few times. Its antigen is currently unknown. The PCR ran on 60 Vbeta and 13 Jbeta primers. Sequencing used immunoSEQ multiplex PCR; TCRdb keeps in-frame clones, though not all of them. The sample has 65,000 to 70,000 clones, around 77% seen once. Trimming removed 2 bases from V and 8 bases from J, with 13 bases in between. The CDR3 totals 15 residues. Germline V gene data show CDR1 as SGHVS and CDR2 as FQNEAQ. This sample is drawn from a study of cytomegalovirus exposure and HLA in healthy donors. Whole-study findings and limits: Later analysis demonstrated an association between a missense DCLRE1C variant and TCR beta V- and J-gene trimming.

The sample taken for sequencing was PBMCs. The chain combines TRBV7-8 with TRBJ1-6, with D maybe TRBD1 (5 bases). The sequence was obtained from a man aged 45-60 years in good health and CMV-seronegative. The CDR3 bases are TGTGCCAGCAGCTTATCTGACAGCGTTCATTCACCCCTCCACTTT. It is translated as CASSLSDSVHSPLHF.